This TCR beta chain derives from a study of T cells in Graves' hyperthyroidism and ophthalmopathy. Findings and caveats of the study: In the analysis, a 13 V-J model separated ophthalmopathy from stable hyperthyroidism. Most thyroid-expanded clonotypes above 0.001 were also found in blood.

Template material for amplifying TCR beta CDR3 regions consisted of RNA transcripts. HTBI primers were employed in a first-round RT-PCR of the TCR CDR3. TCRdb re-derived calls from the multiplex PCR reads in MiXCR, one entry per CDR3 protein. This table holds 550,000 to 600,000 distinct CDR3 sequences, about half found once. The V end lost 0 bases, the J end lost 10 bases, and 12 bases lay between the germline ends. CDR1 and CDR2 from the germline V gene are GTSNPN and SVGIG (reference sequence). The CDR3 contains 13 residues. As to this clonotype: What it recognizes is unknown.

This clonotype originated in an adult woman with Graves' disease, either hyperthyroidism or ophthalmopathy (not recorded which). Sequencing input: peripheral blood or thyroid tissue (not recorded which). The chain links TRBV30 to TRBJ1-4, with TRBD1 as a possible D gene (5 bases). In DNA, the CDR3 is TGTGCCTGGAGTGTCCAGGGTTCCGGAAAACTGTTTTTT. Its protein is CAWSVQGSGKLFF. Based on the CDR3 plus reference TRBV30 and TRBJ1-4, the full variable domain is SQTIHQWPATLVQPVGSPLSLECTVEGTSNPNLYWYRQAAGRGLQLLFYSVGIGQISSEVPQNLSASRPQDRQFILSSKKLLLSDSGFYLCAWSVQGSGKLFFGSGTQLSVL.